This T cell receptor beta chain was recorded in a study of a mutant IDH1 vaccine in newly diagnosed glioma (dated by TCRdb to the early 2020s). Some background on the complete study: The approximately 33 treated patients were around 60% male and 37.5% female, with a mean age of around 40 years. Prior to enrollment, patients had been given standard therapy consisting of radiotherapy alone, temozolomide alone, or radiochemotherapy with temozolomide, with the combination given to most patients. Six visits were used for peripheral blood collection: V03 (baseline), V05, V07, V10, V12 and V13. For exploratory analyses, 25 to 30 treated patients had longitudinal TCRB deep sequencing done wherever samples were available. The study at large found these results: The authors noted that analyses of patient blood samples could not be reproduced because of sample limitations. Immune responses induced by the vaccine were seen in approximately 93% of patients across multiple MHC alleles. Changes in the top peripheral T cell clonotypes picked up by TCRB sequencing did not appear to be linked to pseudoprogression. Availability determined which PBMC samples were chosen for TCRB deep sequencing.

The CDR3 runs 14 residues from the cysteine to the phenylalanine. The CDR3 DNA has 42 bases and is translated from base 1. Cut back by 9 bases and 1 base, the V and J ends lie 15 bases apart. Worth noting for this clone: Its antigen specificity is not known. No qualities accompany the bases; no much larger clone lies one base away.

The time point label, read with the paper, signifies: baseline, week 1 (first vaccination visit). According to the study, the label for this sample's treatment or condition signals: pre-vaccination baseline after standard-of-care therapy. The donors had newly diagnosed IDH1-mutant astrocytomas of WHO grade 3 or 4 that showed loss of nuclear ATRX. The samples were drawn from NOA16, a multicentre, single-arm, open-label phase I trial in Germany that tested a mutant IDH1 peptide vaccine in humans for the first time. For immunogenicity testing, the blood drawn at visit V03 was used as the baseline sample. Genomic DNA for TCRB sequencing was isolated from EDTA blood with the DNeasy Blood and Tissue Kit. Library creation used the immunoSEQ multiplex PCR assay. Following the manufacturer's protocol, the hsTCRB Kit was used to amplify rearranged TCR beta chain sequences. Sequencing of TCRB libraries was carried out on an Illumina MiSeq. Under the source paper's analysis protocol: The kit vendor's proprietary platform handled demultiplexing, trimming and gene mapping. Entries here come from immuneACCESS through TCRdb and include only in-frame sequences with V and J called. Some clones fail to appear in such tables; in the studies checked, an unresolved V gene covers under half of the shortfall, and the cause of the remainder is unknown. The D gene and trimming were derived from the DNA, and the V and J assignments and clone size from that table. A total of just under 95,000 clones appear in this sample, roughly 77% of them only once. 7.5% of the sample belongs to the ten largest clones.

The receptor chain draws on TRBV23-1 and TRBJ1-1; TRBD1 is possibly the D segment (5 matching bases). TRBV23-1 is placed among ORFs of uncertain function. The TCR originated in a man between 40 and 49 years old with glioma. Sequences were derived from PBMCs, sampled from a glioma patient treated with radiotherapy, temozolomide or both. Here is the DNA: TGCGCCAGGGGGACGGTCAGATCGAACACTGAAGCTTTCTTT. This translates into CARGTVRSNTEAFF.